The source of this T cell receptor beta chain is a study of T cell repertoires in cytomegalovirus infection. About the research overall: Indications came from public TCR beta signatures; they pointed to CMV infection and to a matching HLA type. Study observations and caveats: It was HLA-C-restricted CMV-specific TCR beta clonotypes that dominated the response ex vivo. Summed frequency of public TCR beta families distinguished CMV carriers with the relevant HLA.

Germline V gene sequence: CDR1 MGHRA, CDR2 YSYEKL. This CDR3 contains 16 residues. The germline V and J ends were trimmed by 1 base and 2 bases, with 13 bases remaining between them. To note about this clonotype: What it binds is not known.

TCRdb called the reads again in MiXCR, with one record for every CDR3 protein. The repertoire holds about 140,000 distinct CDR3 sequences, with roughly 6.5% as singletons. The chain carries TRBV4-1 and TRBJ2-3; D is uncertain. Sequenced material: PBMCs. This sequence was found in a human donor in good health (CMV status not recorded). Some clones in this sample may be carry-over from other donors' samples. CDR3: CASSQVAPSFTDTQYF. CDR3 nucleotides: TGCGCCAGCAGCCAAGTGGCTCCTTCTTTCACAGATACGCAGTATTTT.